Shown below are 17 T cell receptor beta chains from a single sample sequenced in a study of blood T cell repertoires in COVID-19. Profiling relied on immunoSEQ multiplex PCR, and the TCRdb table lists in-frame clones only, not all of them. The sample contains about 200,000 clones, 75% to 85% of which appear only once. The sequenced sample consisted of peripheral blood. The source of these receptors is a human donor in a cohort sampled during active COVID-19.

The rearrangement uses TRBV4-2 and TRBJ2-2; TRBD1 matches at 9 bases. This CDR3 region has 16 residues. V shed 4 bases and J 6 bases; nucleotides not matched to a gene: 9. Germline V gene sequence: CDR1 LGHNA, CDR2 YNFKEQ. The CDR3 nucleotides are TGTGCCAGCAGCCTTCACAGGGGGCATTCGGCCGGGGAGCTGTTTTTT. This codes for CASSLHRGHSAGELFF.

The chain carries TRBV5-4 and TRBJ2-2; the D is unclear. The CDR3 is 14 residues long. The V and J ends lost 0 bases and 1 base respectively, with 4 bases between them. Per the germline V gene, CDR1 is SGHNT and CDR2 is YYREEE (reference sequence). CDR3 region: CASSLDRNTGELFF. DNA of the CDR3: TGTGCCAGCAGCTTGGACAGGAACACCGGGGAGCTGTTTTTT. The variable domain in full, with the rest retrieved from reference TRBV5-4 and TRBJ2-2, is ETGVTQSPTHLIKTRGQQVTLRCSSQSGHNTVSWYQQALGQGPQFIFQYYREEENGRGNFPPRFSGLQFPNYSSELNVNALELDDSALYLCASSLDRNTGELFFGEGSRLTVL.

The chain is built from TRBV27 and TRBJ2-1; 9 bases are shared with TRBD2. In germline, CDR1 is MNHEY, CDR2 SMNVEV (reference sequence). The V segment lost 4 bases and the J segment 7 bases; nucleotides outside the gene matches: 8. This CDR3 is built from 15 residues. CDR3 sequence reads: CASSSRAGGKNEQFF. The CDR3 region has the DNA TGTGCCAGCAGTTCTCGAGCGGGAGGTAAGAATGAGCAGTTCTTC.

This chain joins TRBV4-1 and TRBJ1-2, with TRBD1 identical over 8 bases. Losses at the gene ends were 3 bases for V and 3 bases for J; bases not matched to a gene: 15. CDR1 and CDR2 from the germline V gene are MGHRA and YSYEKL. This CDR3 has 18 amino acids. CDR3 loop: CASSHSAGQGQTYYGYTF. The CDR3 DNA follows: TGCGCCAGCAGCCATAGTGCAGGACAGGGCCAAACCTACTATGGCTACACCTTC.

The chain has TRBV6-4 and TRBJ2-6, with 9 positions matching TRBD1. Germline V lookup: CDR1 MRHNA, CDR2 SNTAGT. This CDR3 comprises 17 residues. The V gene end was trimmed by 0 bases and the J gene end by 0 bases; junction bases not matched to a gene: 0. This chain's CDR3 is CASSDSTGGSGANVLTF. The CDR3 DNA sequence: TGTGCCAGCAGTGACTCGACAGGGGGCTCTGGGGCCAACGTCCTGACTTTC.

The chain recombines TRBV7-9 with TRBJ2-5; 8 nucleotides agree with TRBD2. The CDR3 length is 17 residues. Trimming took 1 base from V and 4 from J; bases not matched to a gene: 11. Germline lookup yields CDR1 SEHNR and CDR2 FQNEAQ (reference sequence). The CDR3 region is CASSLGISGLAGETQYF. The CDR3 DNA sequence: TGTGCCAGCAGCTTAGGAATTTCTGGACTAGCAGGAGAGACCCAGTACTTC.

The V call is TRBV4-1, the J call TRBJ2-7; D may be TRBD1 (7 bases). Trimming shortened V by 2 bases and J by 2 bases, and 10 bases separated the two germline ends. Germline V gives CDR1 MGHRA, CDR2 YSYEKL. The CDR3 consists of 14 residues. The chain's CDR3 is CASSQQGGAYEQYF. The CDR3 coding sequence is TGCGCCAGCAGCCAACAGGGGGGTGCCTACGAGCAGTACTTC.

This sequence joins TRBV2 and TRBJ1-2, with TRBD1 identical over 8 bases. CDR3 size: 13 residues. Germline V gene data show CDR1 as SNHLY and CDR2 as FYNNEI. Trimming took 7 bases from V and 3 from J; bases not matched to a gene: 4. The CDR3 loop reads CASTLTGDYGYTF. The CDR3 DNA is TGTGCCAGCACCCTGACAGGGGACTATGGCTACACCTTC.

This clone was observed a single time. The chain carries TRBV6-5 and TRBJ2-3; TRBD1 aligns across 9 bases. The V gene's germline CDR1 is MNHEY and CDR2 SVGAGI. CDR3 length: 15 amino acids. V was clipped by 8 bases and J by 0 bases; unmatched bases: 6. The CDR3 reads CASVGTGMSTDTQYF. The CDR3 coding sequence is TGTGCCAGCGTGGGGACAGGGATGAGCACAGATACGCAGTATTTT.

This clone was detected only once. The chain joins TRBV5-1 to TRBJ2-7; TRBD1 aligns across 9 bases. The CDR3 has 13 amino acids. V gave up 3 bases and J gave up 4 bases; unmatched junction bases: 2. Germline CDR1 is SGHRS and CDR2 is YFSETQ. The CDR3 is CASSYRGQYEQYF. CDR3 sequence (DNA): TGCGCCAGCAGCTACAGGGGGCAATACGAGCAGTACTTC.

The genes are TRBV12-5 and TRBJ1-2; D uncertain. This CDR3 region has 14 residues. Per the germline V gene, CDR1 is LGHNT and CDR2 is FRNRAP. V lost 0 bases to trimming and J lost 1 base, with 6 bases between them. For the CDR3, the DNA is TGTGCTAGTGGTTTGGTACCTAATAACTATGGCTACACCTTC. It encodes CASGLVPNNYGYTF.

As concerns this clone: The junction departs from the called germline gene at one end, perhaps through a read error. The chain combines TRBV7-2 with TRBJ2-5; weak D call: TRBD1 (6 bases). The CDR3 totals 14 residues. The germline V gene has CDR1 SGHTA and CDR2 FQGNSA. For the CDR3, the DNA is TGTGCCAGCACCTTAGGGGGTGCGGGAGAGACCCAGTACTTC. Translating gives CASTLGGAGETQYF.

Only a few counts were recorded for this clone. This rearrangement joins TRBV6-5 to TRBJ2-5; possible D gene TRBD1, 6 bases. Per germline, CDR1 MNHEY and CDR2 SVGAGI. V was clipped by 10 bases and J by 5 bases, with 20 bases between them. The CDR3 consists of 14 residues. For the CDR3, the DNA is TGTGCCACTCCACGCTACAGGGTTTGGGAGACCCAGTACTTC. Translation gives CATPRYRVWETQYF.

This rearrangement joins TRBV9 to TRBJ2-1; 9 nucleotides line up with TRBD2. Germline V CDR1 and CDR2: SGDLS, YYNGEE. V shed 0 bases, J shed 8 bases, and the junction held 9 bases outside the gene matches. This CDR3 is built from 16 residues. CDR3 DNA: TGTGCCAGCAGCGTAGAGACTAGCGGTTTTAGGGATGAGCAGTTCTTC. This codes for CASSVETSGFRDEQFF.

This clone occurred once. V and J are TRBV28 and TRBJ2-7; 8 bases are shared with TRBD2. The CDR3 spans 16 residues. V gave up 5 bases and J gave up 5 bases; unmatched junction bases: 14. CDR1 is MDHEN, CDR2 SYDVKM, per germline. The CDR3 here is CASSTRSSGTRDEQYF. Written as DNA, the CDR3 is TGTGCCAGCAGTACGCGGTCTTCCGGGACTAGGGACGAGCAGTACTTC.

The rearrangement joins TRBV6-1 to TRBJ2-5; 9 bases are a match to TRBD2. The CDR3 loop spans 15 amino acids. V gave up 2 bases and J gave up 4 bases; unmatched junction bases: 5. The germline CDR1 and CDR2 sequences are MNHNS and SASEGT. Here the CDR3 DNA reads TGTGCCAGCAGTGAACGCGGGAGGGCCCCAGAGACCCAGTACTTC. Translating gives CASSERGRAPETQYF.

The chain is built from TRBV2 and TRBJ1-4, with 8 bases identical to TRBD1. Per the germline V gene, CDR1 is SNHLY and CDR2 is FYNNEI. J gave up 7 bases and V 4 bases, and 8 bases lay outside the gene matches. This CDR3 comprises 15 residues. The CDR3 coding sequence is TGTGCCAGCAGTGTCACACAGGGGGGAAGTGAAAAACTGTTTTTT. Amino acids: CASSVTQGGSEKLFF. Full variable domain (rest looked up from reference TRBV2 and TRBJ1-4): EPEVTQTPSHQVTQMGQEVILRCVPISNHLYFYWYRQILGQKVEFLVSFYNNEISEKSEIFDDQFSVERPDGSNFTLKIRSTKLEDSAMYFCASSVTQGGSEKLFFGSGTQLSVL.